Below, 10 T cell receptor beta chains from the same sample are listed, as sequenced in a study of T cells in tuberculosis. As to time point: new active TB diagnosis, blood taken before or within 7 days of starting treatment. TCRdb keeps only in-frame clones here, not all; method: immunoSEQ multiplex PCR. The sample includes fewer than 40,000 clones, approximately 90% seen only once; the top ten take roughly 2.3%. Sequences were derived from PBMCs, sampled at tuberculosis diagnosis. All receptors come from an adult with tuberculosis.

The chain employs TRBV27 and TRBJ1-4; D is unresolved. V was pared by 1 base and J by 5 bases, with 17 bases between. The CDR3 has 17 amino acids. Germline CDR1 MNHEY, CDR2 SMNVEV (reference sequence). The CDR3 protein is CASSLFPKTEGNEKLFF. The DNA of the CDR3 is TGTGCCAGCAGTTTATTCCCGAAGACTGAAGGAAATGAAAAACTGTTTTTT.

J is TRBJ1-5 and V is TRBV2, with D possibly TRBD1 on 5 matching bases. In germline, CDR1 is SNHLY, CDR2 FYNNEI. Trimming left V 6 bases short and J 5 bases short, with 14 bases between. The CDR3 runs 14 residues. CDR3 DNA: TGTGCCAGCAGATTGCAGGACAACCATCAGCCCCAGCATTTT. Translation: CASRLQDNHQPQHF.

CDR3 nucleotides: TGTGCCAGCAGTTACTTAAGGACAGGGGTAGAATCTGGCTACACCTTC. This codes for CASSYLRTGVESGYTF. The chain combines TRBV6-5 with TRBJ1-2, with 9 bases matching TRBD1. This CDR3 is built from 16 residues. The junction had 10 bases not matched to a gene; V was cut back by 1 base and J by 7 bases. Per the germline V gene, CDR1 is MNHEY and CDR2 is SVGAGI.

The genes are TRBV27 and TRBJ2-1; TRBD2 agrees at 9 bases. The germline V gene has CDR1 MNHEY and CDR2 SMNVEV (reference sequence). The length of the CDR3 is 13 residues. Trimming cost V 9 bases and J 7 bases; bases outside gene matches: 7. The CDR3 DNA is TGTGCCAGTAAGGCGGGGGGGCGGAATGAGCAGTTCTTC. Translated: CASKAGGRNEQFF.

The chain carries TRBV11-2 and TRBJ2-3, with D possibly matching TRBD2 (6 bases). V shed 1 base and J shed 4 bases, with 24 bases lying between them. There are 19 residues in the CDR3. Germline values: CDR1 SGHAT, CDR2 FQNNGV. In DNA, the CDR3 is TGTGCCAGCAGCTTAGTGGGGATTAGCGGTCTTAATGCGGCAGATACGCAGTATTTT. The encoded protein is CASSLVGISGLNAADTQYF.

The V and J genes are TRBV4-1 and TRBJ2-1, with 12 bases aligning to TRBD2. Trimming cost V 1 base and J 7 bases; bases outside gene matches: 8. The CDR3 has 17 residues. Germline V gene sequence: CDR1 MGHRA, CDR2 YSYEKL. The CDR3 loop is CASSQGTLAGGRNEQFF. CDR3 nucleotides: TGCGCCAGCAGCCAAGGGACCCTAGCGGGGGGGCGGAATGAGCAGTTCTTC.

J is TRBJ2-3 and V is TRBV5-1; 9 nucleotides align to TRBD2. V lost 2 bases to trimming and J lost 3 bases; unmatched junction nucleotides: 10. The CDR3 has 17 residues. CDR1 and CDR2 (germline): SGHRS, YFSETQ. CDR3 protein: CASSLGRGGLNTDTQYF. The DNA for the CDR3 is TGCGCCAGCAGCTTAGGGCGGGGGGGCCTTAATACAGATACGCAGTATTTT.

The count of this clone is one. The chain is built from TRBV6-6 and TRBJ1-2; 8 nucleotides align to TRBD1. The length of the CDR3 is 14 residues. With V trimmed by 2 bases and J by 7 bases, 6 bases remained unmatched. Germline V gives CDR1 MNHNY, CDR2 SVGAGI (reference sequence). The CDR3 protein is CASSYNGQGSGYTF. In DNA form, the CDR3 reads TGTGCCAGCAGTTACAACGGACAGGGTTCTGGCTACACCTTC.

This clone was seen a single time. The CDR3 sequence is CASSWAGEDSPLHF. For the CDR3, the DNA is TGTGCCAGCAGCTGGGCGGGGGAGGATTCACCCCTCCACTTT. The chain employs TRBV5-6 and TRBJ1-6, with a weak D call TRBD1 (5 bases). V shed 3 bases and J shed 8 bases, with 12 bases lying between them. The CDR3 spans 14 residues. CDR1 is SGHDT and CDR2 is YYEEEE in the germline V gene.

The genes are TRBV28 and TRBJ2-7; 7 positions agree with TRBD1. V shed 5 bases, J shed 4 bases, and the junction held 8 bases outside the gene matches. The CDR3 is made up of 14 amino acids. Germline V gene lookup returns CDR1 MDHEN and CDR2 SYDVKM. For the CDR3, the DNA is TGTGCCAGCAGTGACGGGACAGCGCTTTACGAGCAGTACGTC. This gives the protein CASSDGTALYEQYV.